This T cell receptor beta chain was recovered during a study of T cell repertoires in cytomegalovirus infection. Overall study context: HLA-B-restricted CMV epitopes that are well studied, plus recently identified HLA-C-restricted ones, were used by the study. Carrying CMV and the relevant HLA type showed in public TCR beta signatures.

With regard to this clonotype: Its antigen is unknown.

After removal of 6 bases from V and 8 bases from J, the junction contained 12 bases not matched to a gene. CDR1 and CDR2 (germline): SGHNT, YYREEE (reference sequence). The CDR3 runs 14 residues. TCRdb reprocessed the reads via MiXCR and lists one record per CDR3 protein. The sample shows 800,000 to 950,000 distinct CDR3 sequences, about 31% of them seen only once. Study findings and constraints: Dominating the ex vivo response were HLA-C-restricted CMV-specific TCR beta clonotypes.

The sample consisted of cultured CD8+ T cells from PBMCs, taken from culture after CMV antigen stimulation. The chain carries TRBV5-4 and TRBJ1-2; TRBD1 matches 8 bases. The TCR sequence derives from a human donor in good health (CMV status not recorded). Some clones in this sample may be carry-over from other donors' samples. This CDR3 reads CASTYGQGARGYTF. DNA for the CDR3: TGTGCCAGCACCTACGGCCAGGGGGCGCGCGGCTACACCTTC.